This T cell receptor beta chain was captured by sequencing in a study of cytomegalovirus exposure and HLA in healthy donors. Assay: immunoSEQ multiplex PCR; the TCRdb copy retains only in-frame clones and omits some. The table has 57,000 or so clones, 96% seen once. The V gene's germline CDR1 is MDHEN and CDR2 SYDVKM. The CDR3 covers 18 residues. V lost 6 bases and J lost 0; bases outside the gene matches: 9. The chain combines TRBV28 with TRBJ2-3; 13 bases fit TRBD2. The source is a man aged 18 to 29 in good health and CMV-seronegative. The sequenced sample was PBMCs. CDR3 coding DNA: TGTGCCAGCAGACCCGTGGGGACTAGCGGGACTAGCACAGATACGCAGTATTTT. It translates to CASRPVGTSGTSTDTQYF.